Listed below are T cell receptor beta chains from one sample, sequenced in a study of vaccination effects on CD4 cells after COVID-19. Assay: immunoSEQ multiplex PCR; the TCRdb copy retains only in-frame clones and omits some. This sample has some 38,000 clones, with roughly 69% found just once. For these receptors, no antigen is known. The sequences come from CD4+ T cells from PBMCs cultured with HCoV-NL63 spike peptides, collected before COVID-19 vaccination. Receptors were obtained from a human donor who had a prior SARS-CoV-2 infection. Both conserved end residues are part of each CDR3. D genes are given only for firm matches. Rows give clone size only sometimes, using once, few, many, or a class for an expanded clone.

size | D | J | V | DNA | CDR3
few | . | TRBJ1-2 | TRBV18 | TGTGCCAGCTCACCATCCCCAGGGCTGCGAAACTATGGCTACACCTTC | CASSPSPGLRNYGYTF
. | . | TRBJ1-4 | TRBV7-9 | TGTGCCAGCAGCTTTCTAGAGGGGTCTAATGAAAAACTGTTTTTT | CASSFLEGSNEKLFF
. | . | TRBJ2-5 | TRBV6-5 | TGTGCCAGCAAGCTGGCGGCAGGCGAGACCCAGTACTTC | CASKLAAGETQYF
. | . | TRBJ2-2 | TRBV6-5 | TGTGCCAGCAGTCCCCCGGGGGGCCGCGGGGAGCTGTTTTTT | CASSPPGGRGELFF
. | . | TRBJ2-1 | TRBV2 | TGTGCCAGCAGTGAGGGCGTTGACAATGAGCAGTTCTTC | CASSEGVDNEQFF
. | . | TRBJ2-5 | TRBV6-6 | TGTGCCAGCAGTTCTCCCCTAGAGACCCAGTACTTC | CASSSPLETQYF
. | . | TRBJ2-7 | TRBV3-1/TRBV3-2 | TGTGCCAGCAGCCAAGAGGAGGGGGAGTACGAGCAGTACTTC | CASSQEEGEYEQYF
. | . | TRBJ1-2 | TRBV11-2 | TGTGCCAGCAGCTTAGATGTGGGGGGCGGCTACACCTTC | CASSLDVGGGYTF
. | . | TRBJ1-2 | TRBV29-1 | TGCAGCGTTAGGCTATGGAAACAGACCTATGGCTACACCTTC | CSVRLWKQTYGYTF
. | TRBD1 | TRBJ2-7 | TRBV3-1/TRBV3-2 | TGTGCCAGCAGCCAGCTCGGGACAGCAACCGCCTACGAGCAGTACTTC | CASSQLGTATAYEQYF